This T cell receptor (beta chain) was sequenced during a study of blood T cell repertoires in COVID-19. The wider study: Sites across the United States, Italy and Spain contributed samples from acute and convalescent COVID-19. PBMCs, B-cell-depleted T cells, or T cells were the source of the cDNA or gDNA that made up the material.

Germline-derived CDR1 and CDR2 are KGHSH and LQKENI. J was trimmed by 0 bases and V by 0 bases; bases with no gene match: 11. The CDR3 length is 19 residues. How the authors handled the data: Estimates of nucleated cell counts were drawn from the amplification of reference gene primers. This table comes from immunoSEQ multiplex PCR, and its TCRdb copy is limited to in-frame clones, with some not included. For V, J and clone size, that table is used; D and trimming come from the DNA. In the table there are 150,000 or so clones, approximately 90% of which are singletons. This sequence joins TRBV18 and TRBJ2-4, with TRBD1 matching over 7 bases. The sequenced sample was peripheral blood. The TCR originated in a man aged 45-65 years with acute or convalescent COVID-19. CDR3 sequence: CASSPPGQRERIAKNIQYF. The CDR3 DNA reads TGTGCCAGCTCACCACCGGGACAGCGAGAGAGGATAGCCAAAAACATTCAGTACTTC.